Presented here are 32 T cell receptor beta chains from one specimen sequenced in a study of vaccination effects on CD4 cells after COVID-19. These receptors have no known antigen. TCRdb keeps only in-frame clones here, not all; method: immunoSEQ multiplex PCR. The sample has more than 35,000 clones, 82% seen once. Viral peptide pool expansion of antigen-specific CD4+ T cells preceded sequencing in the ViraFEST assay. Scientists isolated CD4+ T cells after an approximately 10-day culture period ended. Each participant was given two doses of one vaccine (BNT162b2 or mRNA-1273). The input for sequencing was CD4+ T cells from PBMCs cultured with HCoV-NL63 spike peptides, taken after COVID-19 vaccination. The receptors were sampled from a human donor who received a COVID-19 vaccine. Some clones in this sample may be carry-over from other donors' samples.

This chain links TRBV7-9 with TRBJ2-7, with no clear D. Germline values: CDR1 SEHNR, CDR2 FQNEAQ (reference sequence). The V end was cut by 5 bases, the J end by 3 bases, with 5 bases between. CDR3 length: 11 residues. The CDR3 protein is CASSTDYEQYV. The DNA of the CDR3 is TGTGCCAGCAGCACCGACTACGAGCAGTACGTC.

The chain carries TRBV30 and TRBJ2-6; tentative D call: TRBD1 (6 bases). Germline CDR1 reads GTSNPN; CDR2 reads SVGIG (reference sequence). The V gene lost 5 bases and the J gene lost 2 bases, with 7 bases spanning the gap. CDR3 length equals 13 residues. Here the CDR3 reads CAWAGAGANVLTF. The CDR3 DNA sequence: TGTGCCTGGGCAGGGGCTGGGGCCAACGTCCTGACTTTC. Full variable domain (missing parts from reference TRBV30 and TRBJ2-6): SQTIHQWPATLVQPVGSPLSLECTVEGTSNPNLYWYRQAAGRGLQLLFYSVGIGQISSEVPQNLSASRPQDRQFILSSKKLLLSDSGFYLCAWAGAGANVLTFGAGSRLTVL.

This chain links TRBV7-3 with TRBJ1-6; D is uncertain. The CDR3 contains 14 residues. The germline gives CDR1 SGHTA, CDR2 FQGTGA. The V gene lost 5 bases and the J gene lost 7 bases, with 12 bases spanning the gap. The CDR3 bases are TGTGCCAGCAGCCCTCGTGCGGGAAATTCACCCCTCCACTTT. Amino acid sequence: CASSPRAGNSPLHF.

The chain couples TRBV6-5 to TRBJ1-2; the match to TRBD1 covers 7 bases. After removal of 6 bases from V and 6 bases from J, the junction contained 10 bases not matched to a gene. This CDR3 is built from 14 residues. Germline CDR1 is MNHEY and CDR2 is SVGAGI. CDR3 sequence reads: CASRRTGPADGYTF. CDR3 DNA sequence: TGTGCCAGCAGAAGGACAGGCCCGGCGGATGGCTACACCTTC.

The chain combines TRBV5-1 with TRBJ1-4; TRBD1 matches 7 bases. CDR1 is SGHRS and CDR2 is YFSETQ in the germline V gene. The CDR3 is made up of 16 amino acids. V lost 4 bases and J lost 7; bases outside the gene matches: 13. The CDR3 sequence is CASSPTGQVISEKLFF. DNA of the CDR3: TGCGCCAGCAGCCCGACCGGACAGGTGATTAGTGAAAAACTGTTTTTT.

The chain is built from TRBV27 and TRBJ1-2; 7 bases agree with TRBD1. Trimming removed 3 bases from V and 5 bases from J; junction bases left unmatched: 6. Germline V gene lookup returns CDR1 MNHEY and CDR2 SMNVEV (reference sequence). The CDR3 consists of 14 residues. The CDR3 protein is CASSLKGAGYGYTF. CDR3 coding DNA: TGTGCCAGCAGTTTGAAGGGGGCGGGATATGGCTACACCTTC.

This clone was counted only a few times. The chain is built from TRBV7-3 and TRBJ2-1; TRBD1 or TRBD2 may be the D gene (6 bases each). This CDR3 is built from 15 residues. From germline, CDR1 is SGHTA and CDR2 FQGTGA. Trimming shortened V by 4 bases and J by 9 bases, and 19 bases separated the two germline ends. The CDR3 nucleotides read TGTGCCAGCAGCTCCCAACCGGGGGCGCCGGGTGAGCAGTTCTTC. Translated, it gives CASSSQPGAPGEQFF.

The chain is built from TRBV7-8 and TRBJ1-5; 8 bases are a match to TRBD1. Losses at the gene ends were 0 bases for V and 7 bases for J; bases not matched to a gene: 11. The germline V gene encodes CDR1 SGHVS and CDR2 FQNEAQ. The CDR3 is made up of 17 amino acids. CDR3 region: CASSLARGQGKGQPQHF. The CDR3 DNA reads TGTGCCAGCAGCTTAGCGAGAGGACAGGGAAAGGGGCAGCCCCAGCATTTT.

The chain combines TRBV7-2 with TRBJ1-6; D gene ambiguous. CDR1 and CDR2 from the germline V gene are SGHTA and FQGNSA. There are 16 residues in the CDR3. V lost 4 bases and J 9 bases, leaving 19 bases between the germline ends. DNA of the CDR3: TGTGCCAGCAGCTCCATTACGATAGGGAGTGGTTCACCCCTCCACTTT. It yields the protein CASSSITIGSGSPLHF.

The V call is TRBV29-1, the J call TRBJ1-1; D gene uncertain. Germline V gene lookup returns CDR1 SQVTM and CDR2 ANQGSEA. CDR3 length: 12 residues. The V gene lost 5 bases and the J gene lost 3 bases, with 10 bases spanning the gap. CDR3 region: CSVLVGHTEAFF. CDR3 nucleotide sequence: TGCAGCGTTCTAGTAGGACACACTGAAGCTTTCTTT. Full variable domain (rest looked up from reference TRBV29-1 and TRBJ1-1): SAVISQKPSRDICQRGTSLTIQCQVDSQVTMMFWYRQQPGQSLTLIATANQGSEATYESGFVIDKFPISRPNLTFSTLTVSNMSPEDSSIYLCSVLVGHTEAFFGQGTRLTVV.

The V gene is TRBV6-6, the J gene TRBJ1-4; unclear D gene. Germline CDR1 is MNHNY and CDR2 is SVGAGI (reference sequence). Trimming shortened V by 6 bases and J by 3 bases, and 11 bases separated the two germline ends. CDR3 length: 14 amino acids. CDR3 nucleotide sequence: TGTGCCAGCAGCTCGGTTGTGGCTAATGAAAAACTGTTTTTT. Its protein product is CASSSVVANEKLFF.

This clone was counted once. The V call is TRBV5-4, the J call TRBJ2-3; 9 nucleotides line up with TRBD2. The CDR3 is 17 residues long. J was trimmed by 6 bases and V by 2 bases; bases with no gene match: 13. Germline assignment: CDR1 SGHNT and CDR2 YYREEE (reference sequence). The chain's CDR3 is CASSFGARRLAGDTQYF. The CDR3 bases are TGTGCCAGCAGCTTCGGCGCGAGGCGGCTAGCGGGGGATACGCAGTATTTT.

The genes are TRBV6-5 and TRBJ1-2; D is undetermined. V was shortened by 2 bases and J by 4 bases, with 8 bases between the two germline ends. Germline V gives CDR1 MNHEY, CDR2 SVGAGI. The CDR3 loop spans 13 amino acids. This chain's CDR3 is CASSYKGGYGYTF. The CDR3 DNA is TGTGCCAGCAGTTACAAGGGCGGCTATGGCTACACCTTC.

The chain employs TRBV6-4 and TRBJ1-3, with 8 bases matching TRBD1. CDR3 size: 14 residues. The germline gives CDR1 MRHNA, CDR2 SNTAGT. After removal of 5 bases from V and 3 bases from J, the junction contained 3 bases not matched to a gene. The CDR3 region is CASSLTGVGNTIYF. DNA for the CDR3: TGTGCCAGCAGTCTGACAGGGGTTGGAAACACCATATATTTT.

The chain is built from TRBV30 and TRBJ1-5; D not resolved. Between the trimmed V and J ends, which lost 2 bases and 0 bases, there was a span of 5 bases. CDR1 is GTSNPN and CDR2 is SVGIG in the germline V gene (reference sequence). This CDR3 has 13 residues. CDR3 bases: TGTGCCTGGAGTAGGTATAGCAATCAGCCCCAGCATTTT. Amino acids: CAWSRYSNQPQHF.

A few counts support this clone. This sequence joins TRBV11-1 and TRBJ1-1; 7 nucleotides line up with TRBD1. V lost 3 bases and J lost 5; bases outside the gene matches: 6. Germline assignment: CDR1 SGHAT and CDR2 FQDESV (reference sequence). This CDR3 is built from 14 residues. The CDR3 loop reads CASSFSFRGTEAFF. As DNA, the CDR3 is TGTGCCAGCAGCTTCTCCTTCAGGGGGACTGAAGCTTTCTTT.

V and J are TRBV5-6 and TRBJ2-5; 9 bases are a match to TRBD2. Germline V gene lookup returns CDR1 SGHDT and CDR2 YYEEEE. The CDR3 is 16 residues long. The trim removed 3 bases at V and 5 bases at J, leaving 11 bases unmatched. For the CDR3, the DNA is TGTGCCAGCAGCTCCTTTCGGGCGGGGGGGCCGGAGACCCAGTACTTC. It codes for CASSSFRAGGPETQYF.

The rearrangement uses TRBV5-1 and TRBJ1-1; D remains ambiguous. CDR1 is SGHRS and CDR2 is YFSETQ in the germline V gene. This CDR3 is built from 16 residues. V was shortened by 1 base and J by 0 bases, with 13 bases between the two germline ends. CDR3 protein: CASSLFTADLNTEAFF. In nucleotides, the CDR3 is TGCGCCAGCAGCTTGTTTACGGCAGACCTGAACACTGAAGCTTTCTTT.

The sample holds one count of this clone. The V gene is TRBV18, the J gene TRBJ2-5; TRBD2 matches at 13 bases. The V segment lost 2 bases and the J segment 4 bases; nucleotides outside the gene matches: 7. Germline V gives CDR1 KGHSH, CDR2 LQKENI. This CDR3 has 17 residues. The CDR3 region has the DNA TGTGCCAGCTCACCAATCCGGACTAGCGGGGGATCAGAGACCCAGTACTTC. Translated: CASSPIRTSGGSETQYF.

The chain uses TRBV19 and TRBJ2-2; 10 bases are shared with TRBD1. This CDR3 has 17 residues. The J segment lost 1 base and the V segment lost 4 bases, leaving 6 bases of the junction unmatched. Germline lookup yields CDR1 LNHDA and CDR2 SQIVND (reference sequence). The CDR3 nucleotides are TGTGCCAGTAGTAGCCGGGACAGGGGAAAGAACACCGGGGAGCTGTTTTTT. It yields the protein CASSSRDRGKNTGELFF.

The DNA of the CDR3 is TGCGCCAGCAGGGGGGCAACGGTAAACACTGAAGCTTTCTTT. It yields the protein CASRGATVNTEAFF. This chain joins TRBV4-1 and TRBJ1-1, with TRBD1 as a possible D gene (6 bases). CDR3 length: 14 residues. Trimming cost V 6 bases and J 2 bases, with 13 bases left between them. Germline CDR1 reads MGHRA; CDR2 reads YSYEKL.

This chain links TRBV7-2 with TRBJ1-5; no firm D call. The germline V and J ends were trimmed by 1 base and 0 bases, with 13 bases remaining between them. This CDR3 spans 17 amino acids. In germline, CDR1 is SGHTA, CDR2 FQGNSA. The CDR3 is CASSLVATSRSNQPQHF. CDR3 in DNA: TGTGCCAGCAGCTTAGTCGCGACATCCCGTAGCAATCAGCCCCAGCATTTT.

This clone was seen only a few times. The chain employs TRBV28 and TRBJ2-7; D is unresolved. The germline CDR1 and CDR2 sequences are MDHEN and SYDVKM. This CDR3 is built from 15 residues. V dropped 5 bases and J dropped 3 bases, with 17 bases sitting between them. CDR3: CASSPQRDAVYEQYV. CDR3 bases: TGTGCCAGCAGTCCACAGAGAGACGCGGTCTACGAGCAGTACGTC.

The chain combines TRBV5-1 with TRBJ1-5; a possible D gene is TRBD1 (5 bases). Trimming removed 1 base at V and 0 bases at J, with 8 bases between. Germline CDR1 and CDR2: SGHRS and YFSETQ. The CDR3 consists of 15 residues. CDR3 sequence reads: CASSLWGYSNQPQHF. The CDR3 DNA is TGCGCCAGCAGCTTGTGGGGGTATAGCAATCAGCCCCAGCATTTT.

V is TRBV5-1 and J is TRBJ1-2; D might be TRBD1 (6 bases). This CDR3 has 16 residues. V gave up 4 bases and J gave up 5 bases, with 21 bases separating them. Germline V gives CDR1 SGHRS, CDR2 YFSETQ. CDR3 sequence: CASSPGQSGVKYGYTF. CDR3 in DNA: TGCGCCAGCAGCCCGGGTCAGTCAGGGGTAAAATATGGCTACACCTTC.

The CDR3 is CASSPKWDGTNTDTQYF. The CDR3 region has the DNA TGTGCCAGCAGCCCCAAATGGGACGGCACAAACACAGATACGCAGTATTTT. This sequence joins TRBV5-6 and TRBJ2-3, with D perhaps given as TRBD1 or TRBD2 (5 bases each). Germline V CDR1 and CDR2: SGHDT, YYEEEE. The CDR3 contains 17 residues. With 4 bases removed from V and 2 bases from J, the gap between germline ends came to 20 bases.

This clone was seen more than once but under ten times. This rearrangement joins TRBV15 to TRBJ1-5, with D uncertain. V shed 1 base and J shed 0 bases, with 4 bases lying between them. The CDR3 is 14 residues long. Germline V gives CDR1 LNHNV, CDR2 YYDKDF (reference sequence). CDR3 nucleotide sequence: TGTGCCACCAGCAGAGGTGGTAGCAATCAGCCCCAGCATTTT. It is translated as CATSRGGSNQPQHF.

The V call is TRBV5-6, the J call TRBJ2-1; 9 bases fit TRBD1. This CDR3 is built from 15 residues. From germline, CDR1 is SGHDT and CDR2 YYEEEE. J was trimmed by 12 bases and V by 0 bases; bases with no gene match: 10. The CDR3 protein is CASSLGDRGASGQFF. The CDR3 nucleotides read TGTGCCAGCAGCTTGGGCGACAGGGGGGCTTCTGGGCAGTTCTTC.

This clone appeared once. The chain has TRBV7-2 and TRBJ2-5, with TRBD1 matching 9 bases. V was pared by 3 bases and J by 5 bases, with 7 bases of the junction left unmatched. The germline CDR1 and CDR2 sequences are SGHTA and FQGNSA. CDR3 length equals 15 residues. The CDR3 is CASSFQQGAQETQYF. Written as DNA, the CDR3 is TGTGCCAGCAGCTTCCAACAGGGGGCGCAGGAGACCCAGTACTTC.

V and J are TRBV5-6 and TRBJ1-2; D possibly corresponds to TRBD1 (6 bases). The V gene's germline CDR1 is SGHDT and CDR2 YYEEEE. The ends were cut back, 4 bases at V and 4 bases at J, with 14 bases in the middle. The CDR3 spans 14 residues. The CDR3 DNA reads TGTGCCAGCAGCGCTCCGGGACACGCCTATGGCTACACCTTC. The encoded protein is CASSAPGHAYGYTF. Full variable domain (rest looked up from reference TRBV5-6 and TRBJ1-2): DAGVTQSPTHLIKTRGQQVTLRCSPKSGHDTVSWYQQALGQGPQFIFQYYEEEERQRGNFPDRFSGHQFPNYSSELNVNALLLGDSALYLCASSAPGHAYGYTFGSGTRLTVV.

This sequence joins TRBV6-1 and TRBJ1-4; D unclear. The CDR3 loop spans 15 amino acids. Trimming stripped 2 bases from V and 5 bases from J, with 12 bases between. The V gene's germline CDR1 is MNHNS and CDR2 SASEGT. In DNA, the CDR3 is TGTGCCAGCAGTGAACGTGGCAGCCGAAATGAAAAACTGTTTTTT. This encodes CASSERGSRNEKLFF.

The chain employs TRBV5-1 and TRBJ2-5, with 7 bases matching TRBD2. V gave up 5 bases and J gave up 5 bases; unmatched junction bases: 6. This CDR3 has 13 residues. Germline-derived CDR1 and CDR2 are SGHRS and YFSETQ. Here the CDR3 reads CASSREGFETQYF. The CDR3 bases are TGCGCCAGCAGTAGGGAGGGGTTCGAGACCCAGTACTTC.